These T cell receptor beta chains were read from a single sample in a study of T-cell memory formation after mild COVID-19. MiXCR, applied by TCRdb to the 5' RACE reads, yields one record per CDR3 protein. The sample yields about 100,000 distinct CDR3 sequences, 15% to 20% seen once. The sample consisted of PBMCs or a T cell subset sorted from them (not recorded which). Source of these receptors: a man aged 18 to 29 who had mild COVID-19 (a few samples of this study predate the infection). Cell type and time point are not known. The CDR3 runs from the conserved cysteine through the conserved F or W. The D gene is left open where the match is weak. Expanded clones are given a class, and other clones once, few, many or no size at all.

j_call d_call v_call clone_size cdr3_nt cdr3_aa
TRBJ2-5 TRBD1 TRBV20-1 NA TGCAGTGCTCTCCGGGACAGCAAATTGACCCAGTACTTC CSALRDSKLTQYF
TRBJ2-1 NA TRBV7-2 many TGTGCCAGCGGGGACAATGAGCAGTTCTTC CASGDNEQFF
TRBJ2-1 TRBD1 TRBV10-1 few TGCGCCAGCAGTCCTGACAGGGTTGGCAATGAGCAGTTCTTC CASSPDRVGNEQFF
TRBJ2-5 TRBD2 TRBV7-2 few TGTGCCAGCAGTCAGCGGGGGGGCAGGCAGACCCAGTACTTC CASSQRGGRQTQYF
TRBJ2-2 TRBD1 TRBV5-4 NA TGTGCCAGCAGTCGTGACAGGGTGGGGGACACCGGGGAGCTGTTTTTT CASSRDRVGDTGELFF
TRBJ2-5 NA TRBV15 few TGTGCCACCAGCAGAGGAGGCAGGGGGGACGAGACCCAGTACTTC CATSRGGRGDETQYF
TRBJ1-1 TRBD1 TRBV20-1 NA TGCAGTGCTAGAGTCCCGGGACAGGGGACGGATGAAGCTTTCTTT CSARVPGQGTDEAFF
TRBJ2-6 NA TRBV9 NA TGTGCCAGCAGCGCAAGGGAAGGGATGGGAGATTCGGGGGCCAACGTCCTGACTTTC CASSAREGMGDSGANVLTF
TRBJ2-3 TRBD2 TRBV29-1 NA TGCAGCGTTGGACGGGGACTAGCGGGGAGAGATACGCAGTATTTT CSVGRGLAGRDTQYF
TRBJ2-5 TRBD2 TRBV11-2 many TGTGCCAGCAGCCCGGGACTAGCGGGGCTCCTGGGGGAGACCCAGTACTTC CASSPGLAGLLGETQYF
TRBJ2-1 NA TRBV28 NA TGTGCCAGCGGGGGGTGGTTCTTC CASGGWFF
TRBJ2-3 NA TRBV18 many TGTGCCAGCGCAATAAGCGGCCGCTCGGATACGCAGTATTTT CASAISGRSDTQYF
TRBJ2-5 NA TRBV24-1 NA TGTGCCACCAGTGATCTTGGACAGCTGGGGGAGACCCAGTACTTC CATSDLGQLGETQYF
TRBJ2-1 NA TRBV4-2 NA TGTGCCAGCAGCCAGGCCCAGGGACCGAGCTACAATGAGCAGTTCTTC CASSQAQGPSYNEQFF
TRBJ2-7 NA TRBV7-2 few TGTGCCAGCAGCTTACTAGACAGAACCTACGAGCAGTACTTC CASSLLDRTYEQYF
TRBJ2-2 NA TRBV2 NA TGTGCCAGCAGTGGAGGGACGACCGGGGAGCTGTTTTTT CASSGGTTGELFF
TRBJ1-4 NA TRBV18 NA TGTGCCAGCTCACCCTTCGGGCGGACAACTAATGAAAAACTGTTTTTT CASSPFGRTTNEKLFF
TRBJ2-3 NA TRBV12-3/TRBV12-4 many TGTGCCAGCAGTTCCTCCTCGGATACGCAGTATTTT CASSSSSDTQYF
TRBJ2-2 NA TRBV20-1 few TGCAGTGCTAGAGATCCGGGGCCGAACACCGGGGAGCTGTTTTTT CSARDPGPNTGELFF
TRBJ1-1 TRBD1 TRBV3-1 NA TGTGCCAGCAGCCCCAGGGGGACTGAAGCTTTCTTT CASSPRGTEAFF
TRBJ2-7 TRBD1 TRBV6-5 NA TGTGCCAGCAGCCCCGGGACAGGGATTTACGAGCAGTACTTC CASSPGTGIYEQYF
TRBJ1-1 NA TRBV12-3/TRBV12-4 few TGTGCCAGCAGTTTAGAAGCTGTATGGGCTGAAGCTTTCTTT CASSLEAVWAEAFF
TRBJ2-5 TRBD1 TRBV3-1 once TGTGCCAGCAGCCAACTGGACAGGGGGCAGGAGACCCAGTACTTC CASSQLDRGQETQYF
TRBJ1-5 NA TRBV25-1 NA TGTGCCAGCAGTGGACCTGGGGGGGATAATCAGCCCCAGCATTTT CASSGPGGDNQPQHF
TRBJ2-7 TRBD2 TRBV7-2 NA TGTGCCAGCAGCCGCCCGACTAGCAGAGTTACCTACGAGCAGTACTTC CASSRPTSRVTYEQYF
TRBJ2-5 NA TRBV29-1 NA TGCAGCGTTGTAATGGAAGAGACCCAGTACTTC CSVVMEETQYF
TRBJ2-5 TRBD1 TRBV19 NA TGTGCCAGTAGTCCGGGACAGCAGACCCAAGAGACCCAGTACTTC CASSPGQQTQETQYF
TRBJ1-2 TRBD1 TRBV27 NA TGTGCCAGCAGTTGGGGACAGGGAGAGTTATATGGCTACACCTTC CASSWGQGELYGYTF
TRBJ2-1 TRBD2 TRBV7-2 NA TGTGCCAGCACCCTGGGGGGGCGGGGGGACAATGAGCAGTTCTTC CASTLGGRGDNEQFF
TRBJ2-5 TRBD2 TRBV4-2 few TGTGCCAGCAGCCCGCGAGGCCTAGCGGAGGGGAAAGAGACCCAGTACTTC CASSPRGLAEGKETQYF
TRBJ1-1 TRBD1 TRBV7-2 NA TGTGCCAGCAGCTTAGCGGGGGCAGGGGGCCGTAGCACTGAAGCTTTCTTT CASSLAGAGGRSTEAFF
TRBJ1-6 NA TRBV4-1 few TGCGCCAGCAGCCAAGCGGGTTTAAATAATTCACCCCTCCACTTT CASSQAGLNNSPLHF
TRBJ2-5 TRBD1 TRBV29-1 many TGCAGCGGGCGGACAGGGACCGCCCTGGAGACCCAGTACTTC CSGRTGTALETQYF
TRBJ2-5 NA TRBV12-3/TRBV12-4 many TGTGCCAGCAGTTTGCTAGAAAAAGAGACCCAGTACTTC CASSLLEKETQYF
TRBJ1-2 NA TRBV6-6 few TGTGCCAGCAGTTACCTCGGGGGGGGATCGGGCGGCTACACCTTC CASSYLGGGSGGYTF
TRBJ2-2 NA TRBV6-5 NA TGTGCCAGCAGTTATTCTACGGCGGCCGGGGAGCTGTTTTTT CASSYSTAAGELFF